The entry that follows covers one T cell receptor beta chain sequence. CDR1 and CDR2 from the germline V gene are SGHTA and FQGNSA. Trimming took 4 bases from V and 0 from J, leaving 7 bases between them. The CDR3 has 13 residues. The data stem from a study of beta chain features in type 1 diabetes. Expressed TCRB transcripts were sequenced after all isolated RNA was converted to cDNA. The data were produced by immunoSEQ multiplex PCR, yet TCRdb's version contains in-frame clones alone and is incomplete. The sample contains hundreds of thousands of clones, roughly 12% of which appear only once. Sequenced: naive CD4+ T cells from blood. The sequence was obtained from a young man in good health. The rearrangement joins TRBV7-2 to TRBJ2-7; D not resolved. The CDR3 sequence is CASSSQDSYEQYF. The CDR3 DNA reads as TGTGCCAGCAGCTCGCAGGACTCCTACGAGCAGTACTTC.